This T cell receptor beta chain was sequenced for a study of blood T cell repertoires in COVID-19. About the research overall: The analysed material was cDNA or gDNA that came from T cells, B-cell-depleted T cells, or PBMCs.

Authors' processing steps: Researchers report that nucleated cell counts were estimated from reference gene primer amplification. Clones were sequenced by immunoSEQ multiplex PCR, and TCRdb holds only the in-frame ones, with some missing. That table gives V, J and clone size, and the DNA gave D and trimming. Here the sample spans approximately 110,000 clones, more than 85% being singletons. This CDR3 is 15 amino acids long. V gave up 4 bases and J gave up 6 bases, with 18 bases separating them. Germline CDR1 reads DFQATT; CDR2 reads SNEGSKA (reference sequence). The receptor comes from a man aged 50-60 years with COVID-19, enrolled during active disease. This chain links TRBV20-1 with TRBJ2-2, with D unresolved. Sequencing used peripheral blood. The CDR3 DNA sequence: TGCAGTGCTATTGATCTTCGTAAACGGGCCGGGGAGCTGTTTTTT. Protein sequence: CSAIDLRKRAGELFF.